The 23 T cell receptor beta chains listed next were all sequenced from one sample in a study of cytomegalovirus exposure and HLA in healthy donors. The PCR was carried out with 60 Vbeta primers and 13 Jbeta primers. The data were produced by immunoSEQ multiplex PCR, yet TCRdb's version contains in-frame clones alone and is incomplete. The sample includes 150,000 to 200,000 clones, over 70% of them seen just once. Sequencing was done on a sample of PBMCs. The receptors were gathered from a woman in her 50s in good health and CMV-seropositive.

The V and J genes are TRBV11-2 and TRBJ1-1; D call uncertain. With 6 bases removed from V and 4 bases from J, the gap between germline ends came to 15 bases. The CDR3 sequence is 14 residues long. The germline gives CDR1 SGHAT, CDR2 FQNNGV. This chain's CDR3 is CASSSAVTGTEAFF. Here the CDR3 DNA reads TGTGCCAGCAGTTCCGCAGTGACGGGCACTGAAGCTTTCTTT.

Regarding this clone: Other nucleotide sequences from this sample produce the same CDR3. J is TRBJ1-1 and V is TRBV18; no clear D gene. This CDR3 region has 14 residues. Germline V gene sequence: CDR1 KGHSH, CDR2 LQKENI. V lost 2 bases and J 3 bases, leaving 10 bases between the germline ends. The CDR3 reads CASSPGQSHTEAFF. The CDR3 DNA follows: TGTGCCAGCTCACCAGGGCAGTCCCACACTGAAGCTTTCTTT.

This rearrangement joins TRBV19 to TRBJ2-3; 10 bases line up with TRBD1. This CDR3 has 16 amino acids. V was clipped by 1 base and J by 5 bases; unmatched bases: 6. Germline V lookup: CDR1 LNHDA, CDR2 SQIVND (reference sequence). CDR3 in DNA: TGTGCCAGTAGTATAGCCGGGACAGGGGTTCTAGATACGCAGTATTTT. Amino acids: CASSIAGTGVLDTQYF.

This rearrangement joins TRBV19 to TRBJ1-2; 7 nucleotides line up with TRBD1. Germline lookup yields CDR1 LNHDA and CDR2 SQIVND (reference sequence). J was trimmed by 5 bases and V by 10 bases; bases with no gene match: 13. The CDR3 runs 14 residues. The DNA of the CDR3 is TGTGCCACCGCTCGCCAGGGGGAATTTTATGGCTACACCTTC. Translated, it gives CATARQGEFYGYTF. The full variable domain, in which reference TRBV19 and TRBJ1-2 provide the parts outside the CDR3, is DGGITQSPKYLFRKEGQNVTLSCEQNLNHDAMYWYRQDPGQGLRLIYYSQIVNDFQKGDIAEGYSVSREKKESFPLTVTSAQKNPTAFYLCATARQGEFYGYTFGSGTRLTVV.

The chain couples TRBV10-3 to TRBJ1-5; perhaps TRBD1 as D (5 bases). The CDR3 consists of 14 residues. Trimming stripped 0 bases from V and 8 bases from J, with 11 bases between. The V gene's germline CDR1 is ENHRY and CDR2 SYGVKD. DNA for the CDR3: TGTGCCATCAGTGAGTCGTGGAGGGGAGAGCCCCAGCATTTT. Translating it yields CAISESWRGEPQHF.

This chain connects TRBV5-6 to TRBJ1-2, with D tentatively TRBD1 (5 bases). Germline assignment: CDR1 SGHDT and CDR2 YYEEEE. Trimming pared 4 bases from V and 2 bases from J, leaving 9 bases between. This CDR3 spans 13 amino acids. Here the CDR3 DNA reads TGTGCCAGCAGCCGGGGGGGGAACTATGGCTACACCTTC. As protein: CASSRGGNYGYTF.

This sequence joins TRBV30 and TRBJ1-4; D may be TRBD1 (5 bases). Germline-derived CDR1 and CDR2 are GTSNPN and SVGIG (reference sequence). The CDR3 is 13 amino acids. V dropped 5 bases and J dropped 2 bases, with 9 bases sitting between them. The CDR3 nucleotides are TGTGCCTGGGCGGGGGGGACTAATGAAAAACTGTTTTTT. Translated: CAWAGGTNEKLFF.

The chain has TRBV10-3 and TRBJ1-1; TRBD1 might be the D (5 bases). The germline V gene has CDR1 ENHRY and CDR2 SYGVKD. The CDR3 totals 12 residues. V was shortened by 0 bases and J by 11 bases, with 10 bases between the two germline ends. The CDR3 nucleotides are TGTGCCATCAGTGAGTCGAACCGGGGGGCTTTCTTT. This sequence encodes CAISESNRGAFF.

This clone has just a few counts. The chain combines TRBV30 with TRBJ1-6, with D perhaps matching TRBD1 (5 bases). The CDR3 totals 14 residues. From germline, CDR1 is GTSNPN and CDR2 SVGIG (reference sequence). Deletions cut 1 base from V and 5 bases from J, with 9 bases between. This chain's CDR3 is CAWSAGFDNSPLHF. The DNA for the CDR3 is TGTGCCTGGAGTGCAGGGTTCGATAATTCACCCCTCCACTTT.

The chain couples TRBV5-6 to TRBJ1-3, with 7 bases identical to TRBD1. The V and J ends lost 4 bases and 2 bases, in that order; junction bases with no gene match: 3. The CDR3 runs to 14 residues. The germline CDR1 and CDR2 sequences are SGHDT and YYEEEE. The CDR3 loop reads CASSLGTAGNTIYF. Written as DNA, the CDR3 is TGTGCCAGCAGCCTCGGGACAGCTGGAAACACCATATATTTT.

The rearrangement uses TRBV7-9 and TRBJ2-7; 8 bases are a match to TRBD1. The CDR3 spans 15 residues. Trimming took 5 bases from V and 3 from J; bases not matched to a gene: 9. Germline lookup yields CDR1 SEHNR and CDR2 FQNEAQ (reference sequence). DNA of the CDR3: TGTGCCAGCAGCACCCCCGACAGGGGCTTCTACGAGCAGTACTTC. This sequence encodes CASSTPDRGFYEQYF.

The chain joins TRBV6-5 to TRBJ1-4; TRBD1 agrees at 10 bases. The trim removed 8 bases at V and 5 bases at J, leaving 8 bases unmatched. CDR3 length equals 15 residues. Germline V gene sequence: CDR1 MNHEY, CDR2 SVGAGI. The CDR3 sequence: CASGDRGRGNEKLFF. The CDR3 DNA follows: TGTGCCAGCGGGGACAGGGGACGAGGAAATGAAAAACTGTTTTTT.

A remark on this clone: The same CDR3 can be traced to other DNA sequences in this sample. The chain employs TRBV11-2 and TRBJ2-1; possibly TRBD2 for D (6 bases). V was trimmed by 1 base and J by 2 bases, leaving 6 bases between them. This CDR3 has 14 residues. Germline CDR1 reads SGHAT; CDR2 reads FQNNGV. The CDR3 DNA sequence: TGTGCCAGCAGCTTAGCGGGAGCCTACAATGAGCAGTTCTTC. This sequence encodes CASSLAGAYNEQFF.

CDR3 protein: CASSLARRYEQYF. The CDR3 DNA sequence: TGTGCCAGCAGCTTAGCGCGCCGCTACGAGCAGTACTTC. J is TRBJ2-7 and V is TRBV7-2; D ambiguous. Germline V gene lookup returns CDR1 SGHTA and CDR2 FQGNSA. V shed 0 bases and J shed 3 bases, with 6 bases lying between them. This CDR3 comprises 13 residues.

This clone was counted a single time. This chain links TRBV11-2 with TRBJ1-1; a possible D gene is TRBD1 (5 bases). Trimming took off 5 bases at V and 3 bases at J, with 16 bases between the two ends. Germline V gives CDR1 SGHAT, CDR2 FQNNGV. CDR3 size: 15 residues. The CDR3 nucleotides read TGTGCCAGCAGCCCCCGGGGGAGCGCGTACACTGAAGCTTTCTTT. Its protein is CASSPRGSAYTEAFF.

This chain connects TRBV27 to TRBJ2-2; D is unclear. The CDR3 contains 14 residues. CDR1 MNHEY and CDR2 SMNVEV come from the germline V gene (reference sequence). The V gene lost 5 bases and the J gene lost 4 bases, with 11 bases spanning the gap. The CDR3 loop reads CASSPPPGTGELFF. CDR3 sequence (DNA): TGTGCCAGCAGTCCCCCTCCGGGCACCGGGGAGCTGTTTTTT.

V and J are TRBV7-2 and TRBJ1-4; possible D gene TRBD1, 5 bases. The ends were cut back, 5 bases at V and 4 bases at J, with 20 bases in the middle. This CDR3 is 17 amino acids long. Germline V gives CDR1 SGHTA, CDR2 FQGNSA. The CDR3 reads CASSPTLGREGNEKLFF. DNA for the CDR3: TGTGCCAGCAGCCCGACCCTGGGACGGGAGGGTAATGAAAAACTGTTTTTT.

The chain links TRBV28 to TRBJ2-7; the D gene is possibly TRBD1 (5 bases). The V and J ends lost 5 bases and 5 bases respectively, with 16 bases between them. Germline values: CDR1 MDHEN, CDR2 SYDVKM. The CDR3 is 14 residues long. CDR3 nucleotides: TGTGCCAGCAGTCCGCCTCAGAGCAGGGACGAGCAGTACTTC. The encoded protein is CASSPPQSRDEQYF.

This chain uses TRBV10-3 with TRBJ1-1; D possibly corresponds to TRBD1 (5 bases). The CDR3 totals 13 residues. The germline CDR1 and CDR2 sequences are ENHRY and SYGVKD. Trimming removed 2 bases from V and 8 bases from J, with 12 bases in between. The CDR3: CAISEGRQGEAFF. CDR3 sequence (DNA): TGTGCCATCAGTGAGGGACGGCAGGGAGAAGCTTTCTTT.

This clone was recorded a few times. The rearrangement joins TRBV27 to TRBJ2-3, with 12 bases matching TRBD1. V lost 5 bases, J lost 8 bases, and 17 bases stayed unmatched. There are 18 residues in the CDR3. The germline CDR1 and CDR2 sequences are MNHEY and SMNVEV (reference sequence). This CDR3 is CASSASGQGAPGGATQYF. CDR3 sequence (DNA): TGTGCCAGCAGTGCATCGGGACAGGGGGCGCCCGGGGGGGCTACGCAGTATTTT.

The V call is TRBV19, the J call TRBJ2-5, with TRBD1 matching 7 bases. The CDR3 is 13 residues long. Trimming removed 10 bases from V and 1 base from J; junction bases left unmatched: 6. CDR1 is LNHDA and CDR2 is SQIVND in the germline V gene (reference sequence). In DNA, the CDR3 is TGTGCCACCTCTGGGACAGTCCAAGAGACCCAGTACTTC. The encoded protein is CATSGTVQETQYF.

This clone was counted between two and nine times. The genes are TRBV12-5 and TRBJ2-1, with 11 bases lining up with TRBD2. There are 22 residues in the CDR3. Per germline, CDR1 LGHNT and CDR2 FRNRAP. After removal of 0 bases from V and 7 bases from J, the junction contained 23 bases not matched to a gene. CDR3: CASGLVLGLLAGGPQGRNEQFF. In DNA form, the CDR3 reads TGTGCTAGTGGTTTGGTACTCGGCTTGTTAGCGGGGGGGCCACAGGGGAGGAATGAGCAGTTCTTC.

The chain carries TRBV11-2 and TRBJ2-5; 8 bases line up with TRBD1. The CDR3 extends over 16 amino acids. Germline lookup yields CDR1 SGHAT and CDR2 FQNNGV. Trimming took 3 bases from V and 7 from J; bases not matched to a gene: 13. The DNA of the CDR3 is TGTGCCAGCAGCTTTACATCAGGGGGCGGCCCGTGGACCCAGTACTTC. It codes for CASSFTSGGGPWTQYF.